The clone carrying this TCR beta chain was found a few times. Antigen specificity is unknown. TCRdb reanalysed the reads using MiXCR and keeps one entry per CDR3 protein. Of approximately 910,000 distinct CDR3 sequences listed, about 33% are singletons. These data are taken from a study of T cell repertoires in cytomegalovirus infection. Study summary: Researchers turned to recently identified HLA-C-restricted CMV epitopes as well as well-studied HLA-B-restricted ones. Indications of both CMV infection and matching HLA type were provided by public TCR beta signatures. Study-wide results and caveats: Within the response measured ex vivo, HLA-C-restricted CMV-specific TCR beta clonotypes were dominant. People with CMV and the relevant HLA were identified by cumulative public TCR beta family frequency.

CDR1 is SEHNR and CDR2 is FQNEAQ in the germline V gene (reference sequence). The V end was cut by 3 bases, the J end by 3 bases, with 13 bases between. The CDR3 totals 15 residues. The chain links TRBV7-9 to TRBJ2-3; perhaps TRBD1 as D (7 bases). The TCR was taken from a human donor in good health (CMV status not recorded). Some clones in this sample may be carry-over from other donors' samples. Sequencing used cultured CD8+ T cells from PBMCs, obtained from culture after CMV antigen stimulation. The DNA of the CDR3 is TGTGCCAGCAGCTTCATCCAGGGGGGAACAGATACGCAGTATTTT. It translates to CASSFIQGGTDTQYF.